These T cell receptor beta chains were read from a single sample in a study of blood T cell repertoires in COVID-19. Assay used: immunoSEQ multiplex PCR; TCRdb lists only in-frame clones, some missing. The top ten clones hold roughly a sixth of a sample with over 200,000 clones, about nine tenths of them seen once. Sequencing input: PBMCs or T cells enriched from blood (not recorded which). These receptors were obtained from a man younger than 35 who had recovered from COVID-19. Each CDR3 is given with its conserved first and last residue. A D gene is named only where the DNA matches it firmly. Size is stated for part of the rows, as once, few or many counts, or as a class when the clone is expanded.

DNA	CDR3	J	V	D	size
TGTGCCAGCAGTCGCACAGGTACATCACAGCCCCAGCATTTT	CASSRTGTSQPQHF	TRBJ1-5	TRBV28	-	-
TGCGCCAGCAGCCAAGTGCAGGGCGACGAGCAGTACTTC	CASSQVQGDEQYF	TRBJ2-7	TRBV4-1	-	-
TGTGCCTGGAGTGGACAGGGGGCTCAGCCCCAGCATTTT	CAWSGQGAQPQHF	TRBJ1-5	TRBV30	TRBD1	-
TGCGCCAGCAGTCCGGACACGAACACAGATACGCAGTATTTT	CASSPDTNTDTQYF	TRBJ2-3	TRBV4-1	-	-
TGTGCCTGGAGTGTAATGGGGGCGTCCGGGGAGCTGTTTTTT	CAWSVMGASGELFF	TRBJ2-2	TRBV30	-	-
TGTGCCAGCAGCTATGTAGCGCAAAGCACAGATACGCAGTATTTT	CASSYVAQSTDTQYF	TRBJ2-3	TRBV5-5	-	-
TGTGCCAGCAGCCAGGCGGGGTCGGGGGGCTACACCTTC	CASSQAGSGGYTF	TRBJ1-2	TRBV27	-	-
TGTGCCAGCAGCTTATCCTCGACTAGCGGGTTGCAGTTCTTC	CASSLSSTSGLQFF	TRBJ2-1	TRBV7-3	TRBD2	-
TGTGCCAGTAGTATAGGGACAGGGATGAACACTGAAGCTTTCTTT	CASSIGTGMNTEAFF	TRBJ1-1	TRBV19	TRBD1	-
TGTGCCAGCAGCCGTCTCGGGGAAGCAACTAATGAAAAACTGTTTTTT	CASSRLGEATNEKLFF	TRBJ1-4	TRBV5-4	-	-
TGTGCCAGCAGTGGCCGCCGGGGAGCAAGCTCCTACAATGAGCAGTTCTTC	CASSGRRGASSYNEQFF	TRBJ2-1	TRBV28	-	once
TGTGCCAGCAGCTTAGATATGTCTCGCGTCGGGAACTACGAGCAGTACTTC	CASSLDMSRVGNYEQYF	TRBJ2-7	TRBV11-3	-	-
TGTGCCAGTAGTCCCCGACAGGGGGCGATAACTGAAGCTTTCTTT	CASSPRQGAITEAFF	TRBJ1-1	TRBV19	TRBD1	-
TGTGCCAGCAGCTTAATTCGGGAATCTGACACTGAAGCTTTCTTT	CASSLIRESDTEAFF	TRBJ1-1	TRBV7-8	-	-
TGCGCCAGCAGTGAGTACAGATTCTACGAGCAGTACTTC	CASSEYRFYEQYF	TRBJ2-7	TRBV10-2	-	-
TGTGCCTGGGGACAGAATAGCAATCAGCCCCAGCATTTT	CAWGQNSNQPQHF	TRBJ1-5	TRBV30	-	-
TGTGCCAGCAGCCCAGGGACAGGGGGCGATCTTCAGTTCTTC	CASSPGTGGDLQFF	TRBJ2-1	TRBV7-9	TRBD1	-
TGTGCCAGCAAACCGACTGGGGCTTACACAGATACGCAGTATTTT	CASKPTGAYTDTQYF	TRBJ2-3	TRBV7-9	-	-
TGTGCCAGCAGCGTAGTTGAGTTCGGTGAGCAGTTCTTC	CASSVVEFGEQFF	TRBJ2-1	TRBV9	-	-
TGTGCCAGCAGTTTGGGACTCGGGGAATACTACGAGCAGTACTTC	CASSLGLGEYYEQYF	TRBJ2-7	TRBV27	-	-
TGTGCCAGCAGTTTAAATGCGAACTATGGCTACACCTTC	CASSLNANYGYTF	TRBJ1-2	TRBV28	-	-
TGTGCCAGCAGCTTCCGGGACTACCTCAATGAGCAGTTCTTC	CASSFRDYLNEQFF	TRBJ2-1	TRBV7-8	TRBD2	-
TGCGCCAGCAGCTTTGGGGACATGGGATACGAGCAGTACTTC	CASSFGDMGYEQYF	TRBJ2-7	TRBV5-1	-	-
TGTGCCAGAGGGCCCAGCTATGGCTACACCTTC	CARGPSYGYTF	TRBJ1-2	TRBV30	-	-
TGTGCCAGCAGCCAATCGGGGGACAGCCCGGACGAGCAGTACTTC	CASSQSGDSPDEQYF	TRBJ2-7	TRBV16	TRBD1	-
TGCAGCGCCGTCCCGGGACTCCCTTGGAACACTGAAGCTTTCTTT	CSAVPGLPWNTEAFF	TRBJ1-1	TRBV29-1	-	-
TGCGCCAGCAGCTCGAAGGACACTAGCAGCTCCTATAATTCACCCCTCCACTTT	CASSSKDTSSSYNSPLHF	TRBJ1-6	TRBV4-1	-	-
TGTGCCAGTAGTATCACAATCAGGGTTGGGGCTAATGAAAAACTGTTTTTT	CASSITIRVGANEKLFF	TRBJ1-4	TRBV19	-	-
TGCGCCAGCAGCCAAGACCCAGGGGTCAGCAATCAGCCCCAGCATTTT	CASSQDPGVSNQPQHF	TRBJ1-5	TRBV4-1	-	-
TGCGCCAGCAGCCAAGATCGAGCGGGGAGCATACAAGAGACCCAGTACTTC	CASSQDRAGSIQETQYF	TRBJ2-5	TRBV4-1	TRBD2	-
TGTGCCACCAGCAGAGTTGGGACAATCTACAATGAGCAGTTCTTC	CATSRVGTIYNEQFF	TRBJ2-1	TRBV15	-	-
TGTTGTACAGGGGACGACTATGGCTACACCTTC	CCTGDDYGYTF	TRBJ1-2	TRBV6-5	TRBD1	-
TGTGCCAGCAGTACGACAGGCGCCCCCAATCAGCCCCAGCATTTT	CASSTTGAPNQPQHF	TRBJ1-5	TRBV2	-	-
TGTGCCAGCAGTGAAAGAGGGACTGAAGCTTTCTTT	CASSERGTEAFF	TRBJ1-1	TRBV2	-	-
TGTGCCAGCAGCCCCGGTGTGCGGGGGGGCAGAGAGACCCAGTACTTC	CASSPGVRGGRETQYF	TRBJ2-5	TRBV5-4	TRBD2	-
TGTGCCACCAGTGATTTGGTCGGCGGATCCTACAATGAGCAGTTCTTC	CATSDLVGGSYNEQFF	TRBJ2-1	TRBV24-1	-	-
TGCAGCGCCCGATCCGGCGGTGAAGCTTTCTTT	CSARSGGEAFF	TRBJ1-1	TRBV29-1	-	-
TGTGCCAGTAGTATAGTAGCCTCTAACTATGGCTACACCTTC	CASSIVASNYGYTF	TRBJ1-2	TRBV19	-	-
TGTGCCAGCAGCTTAGTAACAGGGGTGTACAATGAGCAGTTCTTC	CASSLVTGVYNEQFF	TRBJ2-1	TRBV7-2	TRBD1	-
TGCGCCAGCAGCTCCGGGACAGGGGTACTAGAGACCCAGTACTTC	CASSSGTGVLETQYF	TRBJ2-5	TRBV5-1	TRBD1	once
TGCGCCAGCAGCGGGGACAGACCCTACGAGCAGTACTTC	CASSGDRPYEQYF	TRBJ2-7	TRBV10-1	TRBD1	few
TGTGCCAGCAGTTTGAGCGACAGACGCTATGGCTACACCTTC	CASSLSDRRYGYTF	TRBJ1-2	TRBV28	-	-
TGTGCCTGGAGTTGGGGCAGGGGTGGAAACACCATATATTTT	CAWSWGRGGNTIYF	TRBJ1-3	TRBV30	-	-
TGTGCCAGCAGCTCGCTTAAAGGCCGGGGCACAGATACGCAGTATTTT	CASSSLKGRGTDTQYF	TRBJ2-3	TRBV7-8	-	-
TGTGCCAGCAGCCAAGAGGGCAGCGAAAAACTGTTTTTT	CASSQEGSEKLFF	TRBJ1-4	TRBV3-1/TRBV3-2	-	-
TGTGCCAGTAGTCCCCGGGGACTAGCGGGGGAATATGAGCAGTTCTTC	CASSPRGLAGEYEQFF	TRBJ2-1	TRBV19	TRBD2	-
TGCGCCAGCAGCGGGACAGGGGCTTTCCTATACAATGAGCAGTTCTTC	CASSGTGAFLYNEQFF	TRBJ2-1	TRBV5-1	TRBD1	-
TGTGCCTGTGACCCGGGAGTGGCCTGGGGGAGAAACTATGGCTACACCTTC	CACDPGVAWGRNYGYTF	TRBJ1-2	TRBV2	-	-
TGCGCCAGCAGCCGGACCGTGAGGGGACAGGGTCTTTCACCCCTCCACTTT	CASSRTVRGQGLSPLHF	TRBJ1-6	TRBV5-1	TRBD1	-
TGTGCCAGCAGTTTATCGAGAGGCTACACCTTC	CASSLSRGYTF	TRBJ1-2	TRBV28	-	-
TGTGCCAGCAGTTTTCTCCGAGGCACTGAAGCTTTCTTT	CASSFLRGTEAFF	TRBJ1-1	TRBV28	-	-